A single sample gave rise to the 30 T cell receptor beta chains below, sequenced in a study of T cell responses to AZD1222 COVID-19 vaccine (dated by TCRdb to the early 2020s). Library preparation used the immunoSEQ multiplex PCR assay. Imported from immuneACCESS, the table was reduced by TCRdb to in-frame sequences with V and J called. These copies leave out some clones; in studies compared against another copy, an unresolved V gene accounts for under half, and the cause of the remainder is not known. The sample records 100,000 to 110,000 clones, approximately 87% of which are singletons. The ten largest clones add up to roughly 15% of the sample. The label giving this sample's time point can be read as: baseline before first vaccination. Sequencing used peripheral blood, obtained on day 0 of AZD1222 vaccination. The receptors originated from an adult in good health.

This clone has only a few counts. The same CDR3 also results from other DNA sequences found in this sample. The rearrangement links TRBV7-9 to TRBJ1-1; D remains unclear. This CDR3 comprises 13 residues. V lost 5 bases and J 4 bases, leaving 11 bases between the germline ends. Germline lookup yields CDR1 SEHNR and CDR2 FQNEAQ (reference sequence). CDR3: CASSPQGGTEAFF. DNA of the CDR3: TGTGCCAGCAGCCCCCAAGGTGGCACTGAAGCTTTCTTT.

The chain couples TRBV10-3 to TRBJ1-4; D unclear. The CDR3 extends over 15 amino acids. With 3 bases removed from V and 6 bases from J, the gap between germline ends came to 14 bases. Germline assignment: CDR1 ENHRY and CDR2 SYGVKD. This chain's CDR3 is CAISDHPAEYEKLFF. The CDR3 DNA reads as TGTGCCATCAGTGATCATCCCGCAGAATATGAAAAACTGTTTTTT.

This chain joins TRBV27 and TRBJ2-2, with TRBD2 matching over 12 bases. Per the germline V gene, CDR1 is MNHEY and CDR2 is SMNVEV (reference sequence). CDR3 length equals 16 residues. V shed 5 bases and J 6 bases; nucleotides not matched to a gene: 7. The CDR3 spells CASSTLAGGFSGELFF. CDR3 DNA: TGTGCCAGCAGTACTCTAGCGGGAGGGTTTTCCGGGGAGCTGTTTTTT.

The CDR3 reads CASSRSGWSGTEAFF. The DNA of the CDR3 is TGTGCCAGCAGTAGAAGCGGTTGGAGTGGCACTGAAGCTTTCTTT. The chain links TRBV5-6 to TRBJ1-1; no definite D call. There are 15 residues in the CDR3. V was cut by 5 bases and J by 4 bases, with 18 bases left in between. The germline V gene has CDR1 SGHDT and CDR2 YYEEEE.

This chain connects TRBV7-8 to TRBJ2-6; no reliable D call. V was pared by 1 base and J by 4 bases, with 8 bases between. The CDR3 is 15 amino acids. Germline CDR1 SGHVS, CDR2 FQNEAQ. CDR3 sequence reads: CASSLGAVGANVLTF. The CDR3 region has the DNA TGTGCCAGCAGCTTAGGGGCCGTGGGGGCCAACGTCCTGACTTTC.

The V call is TRBV12-3 or TRBV12-4, the J call TRBJ2-1; tentatively, D is TRBD2 (5 bases). V lost 5 bases and J lost 10, with 9 bases in between. The CDR3 is made up of 11 amino acids. Here the CDR3 DNA reads TGTGCCAGCAGTATTGGAGGCGAGCAGTTCTTC. It translates to CASSIGGEQFF.

The chain couples TRBV18 to TRBJ1-1; D gene unclear. The CDR3 has 14 residues. V was trimmed by 5 bases and J by 1 base, leaving 11 bases between them. The germline gives CDR1 KGHSH, CDR2 LQKENI. The CDR3: CASSLGEGNTEAFF. The CDR3 DNA reads TGTGCCAGCTCATTGGGTGAGGGGAACACTGAAGCTTTCTTT. The whole variable domain, filled in from reference TRBV18 and TRBJ1-1, reads NAGVMQNPRHLVRRRGQEARLRCSPMKGHSHVYWYRQLPEEGLKFMVYLQKENIIDESGMPKERFSAEFPKEGPSILRIQQVVRGDSAAYFCASSLGEGNTEAFFGQGTRLTVV.

The genes are TRBV7-9 and TRBJ1-5; D gene ambiguous. CDR3 length: 13 residues. The V end was cut by 1 base, the J end by 5 bases, with 6 bases between. Germline values: CDR1 SEHNR, CDR2 FQNEAQ (reference sequence). CDR3 bases: TGTGCCAGCAGCTTAGGTGTGGATCAGCCCCAGCATTTT. Protein: CASSLGVDQPQHF.

J is TRBJ2-7 and V is TRBV5-1, with D possibly matching TRBD1 (6 bases). Trimming took off 0 bases at V and 4 bases at J, with 11 bases between the two ends. The germline gives CDR1 SGHRS, CDR2 YFSETQ. The CDR3 spans 14 residues. CDR3 loop: CASSLDAGEYEQYF. In DNA, the CDR3 is TGCGCCAGCAGCTTGGATGCAGGGGAGTACGAGCAGTACTTC. Variable domain in full (rest from reference TRBV5-1 and TRBJ2-7): KAGVTQTPRYLIKTRGQQVTLSCSPISGHRSVSWYQQTPGQGLQFLFEYFSETQRNKGNFPGRFSGRQFSNSRSEMNVSTLELGDSALYLCASSLDAGEYEQYFGPGTRLTVT.

The chain uses TRBV9 and TRBJ2-7; 7 nucleotides line up with TRBD2. The CDR3 consists of 15 residues. The V segment lost 3 bases and the J segment 0 bases; nucleotides outside the gene matches: 6. Germline V gene sequence: CDR1 SGDLS, CDR2 YYNGEE. The CDR3 sequence: CASSGEGLPSYEQYF. The CDR3 DNA is TGTGCCAGCAGCGGGGAGGGACTCCCCTCCTACGAGCAGTACTTC.

This clone was counted a few times. The rearrangement uses TRBV6-2 or TRBV6-3 and TRBJ1-3; perhaps TRBD1 as D (5 bases). CDR3 length: 16 amino acids. Germline V gene lookup returns CDR1 MNHEY and CDR2 SVGEGT. The V end was cut by 4 bases, the J end by 0 bases, with 13 bases between. CDR3 loop: CASSSGPNFSGNTIYF. In DNA, the CDR3 is TGTGCCAGCAGTTCGGGACCGAACTTCTCTGGAAACACCATATATTTT.

The rearrangement links TRBV3-1 (or the pseudogene TRBV3-2) to TRBJ2-2; TRBD2 matches at 14 bases. The V segment lost 4 bases and the J segment 9 bases; nucleotides outside the gene matches: 4. This CDR3 comprises 15 residues. Germline loops: CDR1 LGHDT, CDR2 YNNKEL (reference sequence). The CDR3 bases are TGTGCCAGCAGCCCGGGACTAGCGGGGGTTTGGGAGCTGTTTTTT. Its protein product is CASSPGLAGVWELFF.

V gene TRBV5-1 combines with J gene TRBJ2-5; D not certain. The V end lost 0 bases, the J end lost 7 bases, and 13 bases lay between the germline ends. The CDR3 loop spans 14 amino acids. Germline V gene data show CDR1 as SGHRS and CDR2 as YFSETQ. The CDR3 nucleotides read TGCGCCAGCAGCTTGGATGAGAGTCGGGTGACCCAGTACTTC. This codes for CASSLDESRVTQYF.

The V gene is TRBV6-5, the J gene TRBJ2-7; no clear D gene. With 5 bases removed from V and 6 bases from J, the gap between germline ends came to 17 bases. This CDR3 is 14 amino acids long. Germline-derived CDR1 and CDR2 are MNHEY and SVGAGI. The CDR3 protein is CASSPFRVGREQYF. The CDR3, as DNA: TGTGCCAGCAGTCCCTTTAGGGTAGGCCGCGAGCAGTACTTC.

The V gene is TRBV7-6, the J gene TRBJ1-1; possible D gene TRBD1, 5 bases. CDR1 and CDR2 (germline): SGHVS, FNYEAQ. CDR3 length equals 15 residues. V lost 1 base to trimming and J lost 3 bases, with 12 bases between them. CDR3: CASSLVPGYYTEAFF. The CDR3 DNA follows: TGTGCCAGCAGCTTAGTTCCAGGGTATTACACTGAAGCTTTCTTT.

The genes are TRBV23-1 and TRBJ2-7; D perhaps matches TRBD2 (5 bases). TRBV23-1 falls under the ORF class, with uncertain function. The CDR3 runs to 16 residues. V shed 2 bases and J shed 0 bases, with 14 bases lying between them. The CDR3 loop is CASSQKKAGHSYEQYF. CDR3 DNA sequence: TGCGCCAGCAGTCAAAAGAAGGCGGGCCACTCCTACGAGCAGTACTTC.

Only one count was recorded for this clone. The rearrangement joins TRBV5-4 to TRBJ2-3; a possible D gene is TRBD1 (6 bases). Trimming stripped 3 bases from V and 2 bases from J, with 13 bases between. Germline loops: CDR1 SGHNT, CDR2 YYREEE (reference sequence). The CDR3 contains 15 residues. The CDR3 DNA sequence: TGTGCCAGCAGCTCACCCGGACAGTTCACAGATACGCAGTATTTT. Residues: CASSSPGQFTDTQYF.

The chain carries TRBV7-2 and TRBJ1-4, with 7 bases that match TRBD1. The V gene's germline CDR1 is SGHTA and CDR2 FQGNSA. V was clipped by 5 bases and J by 3 bases; unmatched bases: 15. The CDR3 sequence is 18 residues long. CDR3 sequence reads: CASSTHLLRTGANEKLFF. CDR3 sequence (DNA): TGTGCCAGCAGCACCCATCTCCTGAGGACAGGAGCTAATGAAAAACTGTTTTTT.

The rearrangement links TRBV5-1 to TRBJ1-6; a possible D gene is TRBD1 (6 bases). CDR1 is SGHRS and CDR2 is YFSETQ in the germline V gene. The V and J ends lost 3 bases and 7 bases respectively, with 11 bases between them. The CDR3 totals 14 residues. In DNA form, the CDR3 reads TGCGCCAGCAGCTCGGGACAAGACAATTCACCCCTCCACTTT. It yields the protein CASSSGQDNSPLHF. Full variable domain (outside the CDR3, taken from reference TRBV5-1 and TRBJ1-6): KAGVTQTPRYLIKTRGQQVTLSCSPISGHRSVSWYQQTPGQGLQFLFEYFSETQRNKGNFPGRFSGRQFSNSRSEMNVSTLELGDSALYLCASSSGQDNSPLHFGNGTRLTVT.

This rearrangement joins TRBV6-5 to TRBJ1-1; 7 bases match TRBD1. The length of the CDR3 is 15 residues. Germline CDR1 MNHEY, CDR2 SVGAGI. V lost 4 bases to trimming and J lost 1 base; unmatched junction nucleotides: 6. For the CDR3, the DNA is TGTGCCAGCAGTTTATGGACAGGAGAGAACACTGAAGCTTTCTTT. This codes for CASSLWTGENTEAFF.

As DNA, the CDR3 is TGTGCCAGCAGCATAGACATCCCAGGGAGGAAGGGAATCTATGGCTACACCTTC. It specifies CASSIDIPGRKGIYGYTF. The chain has TRBV7-2 and TRBJ1-2; possible D gene TRBD1, 5 bases. Between the trimmed V and J ends, which lost 5 bases and 4 bases, there was a span of 26 bases. This CDR3 spans 18 amino acids. Germline assignment: CDR1 SGHTA and CDR2 FQGNSA.

A word on this clone: Different DNA sequences within this sample yield the same CDR3. V gene TRBV10-3 combines with J gene TRBJ1-1; tentatively, D is TRBD1 (5 bases). The ends were cut back, 4 bases at V and 1 base at J, with 10 bases in the middle. CDR3 length equals 14 residues. From germline, CDR1 is ENHRY and CDR2 SYGVKD. CDR3 nucleotides: TGTGCCATCAGTGGTCAGGGAGGGAACACTGAAGCTTTCTTT. Protein product: CAISGQGGNTEAFF.

As to this clone: Distinct nucleotide sequences in the sample also encode this CDR3. The chain joins TRBV5-1 to TRBJ1-1, with D perhaps TRBD1 (5 bases). CDR3 length: 14 residues. V lost 3 bases and J lost 1, with 10 bases in between. Germline assignment: CDR1 SGHRS and CDR2 YFSETQ. The CDR3 DNA reads TGCGCCAGCAGCTGGGGGGTTGAGAACACTGAAGCTTTCTTT. Residues: CASSWGVENTEAFF.

The V and J genes are TRBV7-9 and TRBJ1-1, with D possibly being TRBD1 (6 bases). The CDR3 sequence is 16 residues long. The germline V gene encodes CDR1 SEHNR and CDR2 FQNEAQ (reference sequence). Trimming took 3 bases from V and 1 from J, leaving 15 bases between them. CDR3 in amino acids: CASSFYRTVRNTEAFF. In nucleotides, the CDR3 is TGTGCCAGCAGCTTCTATCGGACAGTGCGGAACACTGAAGCTTTCTTT.

CDR3 coding DNA: TGTGCCAGCAGTTTCTCAGGGAATGGCTACACCTTC. As protein: CASSFSGNGYTF. The J gene is TRBJ1-2, the V gene TRBV12-3 or TRBV12-4; tentative D call: TRBD1 (5 bases). Trimming pared 3 bases from V and 6 bases from J, leaving 8 bases between. The CDR3 runs to 12 residues.

The gene calls are TRBV18 and TRBJ1-2; the D gene is possibly TRBD1 (6 bases). Looked up from germline, CDR1 is KGHSH and CDR2 is LQKENI. The CDR3 has 15 amino acids. With 3 bases removed from V and 3 bases from J, the gap between germline ends came to 14 bases. DNA of the CDR3: TGTGCCAGCTCACCGACACAGGGTTTGGACTATGGCTACACCTTC. It is translated as CASSPTQGLDYGYTF.

The rearrangement links TRBV6-4 to TRBJ1-1; D uncertain. The CDR3 has 14 amino acids. The germline CDR1 and CDR2 sequences are MRHNA and SNTAGT. V was shortened by 7 bases and J by 0 bases, with 12 bases between the two germline ends. As DNA, the CDR3 is TGTGCCAGCAAGTTGCAGGCGATGAACACTGAAGCTTTCTTT. This encodes CASKLQAMNTEAFF.

The chain recombines TRBV7-6 with TRBJ1-1, with unresolved D. This CDR3 is 14 amino acids long. V dropped 1 base and J dropped 1 base, with 7 bases sitting between them. CDR1 and CDR2 from the germline V gene are SGHVS and FNYEAQ. This CDR3 reads CASSLGGPNTEAFF. DNA for the CDR3: TGTGCCAGCAGCTTAGGAGGGCCGAACACTGAAGCTTTCTTT.

This clone was found a few times. The chain recombines TRBV9 with TRBJ2-2; TRBD1 matches 9 bases. Germline V gene sequence: CDR1 SGDLS, CDR2 YYNGEE. The CDR3 consists of 15 residues. The trim removed 2 bases at V and 6 bases at J, leaving 5 bases unmatched. CDR3 in amino acids: CASSVGGQGAGELFF. The CDR3 bases are TGTGCCAGCAGCGTTGGGGGACAGGGTGCCGGGGAGCTGTTTTTT. Full variable domain (remainder filled in from reference TRBV9 and TRBJ2-2): DSGVTQTPKHLITATGQRVTLRCSPRSGDLSVYWYQQSLDQGLQFLIQYYNGEERAKGNILERFSAQQFPDLHSELNLSSLELGDSALYFCASSVGGQGAGELFFGEGSRLTVL.

The V and J genes are TRBV11-2 and TRBJ1-2; D is unclear. This CDR3 region has 11 residues. Germline CDR1 SGHAT, CDR2 FQNNGV. V was cut by 5 bases and J by 8 bases, with 9 bases left in between. The CDR3 bases are TGTGCCAGCAGCGGTCCCTTGGGCTACACCTTC. It encodes CASSGPLGYTF.